A single sample is the source of the 26 T cell receptor beta chains below, sequenced in a study of cytomegalovirus exposure and HLA in healthy donors. TCRdb's copy holds only in-frame clones and misses some; the assay was immunoSEQ multiplex PCR. The sample lists about 140,000 clones, roughly 86% occurring once. The sample taken for sequencing was PBMCs. The receptors originated from a young man in good health and CMV-seropositive.

This chain links TRBV5-1 with TRBJ2-5; possibly TRBD2 for D (6 bases). This CDR3 contains 14 residues. V lost 6 bases, J lost 2 bases, and 14 bases lay in between. The germline V gene has CDR1 SGHRS and CDR2 YFSETQ. The CDR3 coding sequence is TGCGCCAGCAACCCCGGGACTTTACAAGAGACCCAGTACTTC. It is translated as CASNPGTLQETQYF.

V gene TRBV2 combines with J gene TRBJ1-5; tentative D call: TRBD1 (5 bases). There are 14 residues in the CDR3. The V and J ends lost 3 bases and 4 bases respectively, with 10 bases between them. Per germline, CDR1 SNHLY and CDR2 FYNNEI. The CDR3 DNA sequence: TGTGCCAGCAGTGAGGGGCGGACAAATCAGCCCCAGCATTTT. Encoded protein: CASSEGRTNQPQHF.

As to this clone: A read error may produce the germline difference seen at one junction end. The J gene is TRBJ1-1, the V gene TRBV28; D may be TRBD1 (6 bases). Germline CDR1 reads MDHEN; CDR2 reads SYDVKM. The CDR3 has 12 residues. The DNA for the CDR3 is TGTGCCAGCAGACCCGGGACAAGGACATACCGTTTT. Its translation is CASRPGTRTYRF.

This clone was observed a handful of times. This chain joins TRBV6-4 and TRBJ2-2; TRBD2 matches at 9 bases. The trim removed 3 bases at V and 4 bases at J, leaving 3 bases unmatched. The germline CDR1 and CDR2 sequences are MRHNA and SNTAGT. The CDR3 sequence is 15 residues long. The CDR3 region has the DNA TGTGCCAGCAGTGATCTAGCGGGGAGCACCGGGGAGCTGTTTTTT. Amino acid sequence: CASSDLAGSTGELFF.

The V and J genes are TRBV29-1 and TRBJ1-2; 7 bases are shared with TRBD1. Germline CDR1 is SQVTM and CDR2 is ANQGSEA. Trimming at V came to 7 bases and at J to 2 bases, leaving 4 bases not matched to a gene. CDR3 length equals 12 residues. The CDR3, as DNA: TGCAGCGCCAGGGGGACCAACTATGGCTACACCTTC. The encoded protein is CSARGTNYGYTF. The whole variable domain, filled in from reference TRBV29-1 and TRBJ1-2, reads SAVISQKPSRDICQRGTSLTIQCQVDSQVTMMFWYRQQPGQSLTLIATANQGSEATYESGFVIDKFPISRPNLTFSTLTVSNMSPEDSSIYLCSARGTNYGYTFGSGTRLTVV.

This clone was detected only once. The chain joins TRBV5-6 to TRBJ1-2; maybe TRBD1 (6 bases). CDR3 length: 13 amino acids. Germline CDR1 reads SGHDT; CDR2 reads YYEEEE. V was shortened by 4 bases and J by 2 bases, with 9 bases between the two germline ends. The CDR3 sequence: CASSPGQNYGYTF. The CDR3 DNA is TGTGCCAGCAGCCCAGGACAGAACTATGGCTACACCTTC. Drawing the rest from reference TRBV5-6 and TRBJ1-2, the complete variable domain is DAGVTQSPTHLIKTRGQQVTLRCSPKSGHDTVSWYQQALGQGPQFIFQYYEEEERQRGNFPDRFSGHQFPNYSSELNVNALLLGDSALYLCASSPGQNYGYTFGSGTRLTVV.

This chain links TRBV15 with TRBJ1-2; D is undetermined. Per the germline V gene, CDR1 is LNHNV and CDR2 is YYDKDF (reference sequence). CDR3 length equals 14 residues. With 0 bases removed from V and 6 bases from J, the gap between germline ends came to 11 bases. Written as DNA, the CDR3 is TGTGCCACCAGCAGAGATTGGCGGGTGCATGGCTACACCTTC. It yields the protein CATSRDWRVHGYTF.

The J gene is TRBJ1-4, the V gene TRBV28; no clear D gene. The CDR3 extends over 14 amino acids. The V and J ends lost 2 bases and 3 bases respectively, with 7 bases between them. Germline CDR1 is MDHEN and CDR2 is SYDVKM. DNA for the CDR3: TGTGCCAGCAGTTTAACGGGAGCTAATGAAAAACTGTTTTTT. It encodes CASSLTGANEKLFF. Variable domain in full (rest from reference TRBV28 and TRBJ1-4): DVKVTQSSRYLVKRTGEKVFLECVQDMDHENMFWYRQDPGLGLRLIYFSYDVKMKEKGDIPEGYSVSREKKERFSLILESASTNQTSMYLCASSLTGANEKLFFGSGTQLSVL.

The chain couples TRBV27 to TRBJ1-5; no definite D call. The germline CDR1 and CDR2 sequences are MNHEY and SMNVEV (reference sequence). The CDR3 contains 14 residues. V was cut by 2 bases and J by 3 bases, with 8 bases left in between. CDR3 sequence reads: CASSLEYTNQPQHF. As DNA, the CDR3 is TGTGCCAGCAGTTTAGAGTATACCAATCAGCCCCAGCATTTT.

The chain recombines TRBV30 with TRBJ2-5, with a possible D match to TRBD2 (6 bases). From germline, CDR1 is GTSNPN and CDR2 SVGIG (reference sequence). The CDR3 runs 14 residues. Trimming removed 4 bases at V and 5 bases at J, with 17 bases between. CDR3 sequence: CAWNTGRGGETQYF. CDR3 in DNA: TGTGCCTGGAATACGGGACGAGGAGGGGAGACCCAGTACTTC.

This clone was detected a few times. The rearrangement links TRBV7-2 to TRBJ2-7; tentatively, D is TRBD2 (6 bases). The CDR3 totals 13 residues. Germline V lookup: CDR1 SGHTA, CDR2 FQGNSA. V gave up 4 bases and J gave up 6 bases, with 13 bases separating them. The CDR3 DNA follows: TGTGCCAGCAGCTCCATCTTCGGGGGCGAGCAGTACTTC. It translates to CASSSIFGGEQYF.

The chain combines TRBV7-6 with TRBJ1-3; D perhaps matches TRBD1 (6 bases). Germline lookup yields CDR1 SGHVS and CDR2 FNYEAQ. CDR3 size: 16 residues. The V gene lost 5 bases and the J gene lost 3 bases, with 17 bases spanning the gap. CDR3 residues: CASSALTGKLGNTIYF. CDR3 bases: TGTGCCAGCAGCGCCCTAACAGGGAAGCTTGGAAACACCATATATTTT.

V and J are TRBV14 and TRBJ2-2, with TRBD2 matching 8 bases. The V gene end was trimmed by 0 bases and the J gene end by 4 bases; junction bases not matched to a gene: 10. The CDR3 covers 18 residues. Germline assignment: CDR1 SGHDN and CDR2 FVKESK. CDR3 sequence: CASSQDRVAGRTTGELFF. CDR3 in DNA: TGTGCCAGCAGCCAAGATCGGGTAGCGGGGCGGACCACCGGGGAGCTGTTTTTT.

The chain has TRBV4-1 and TRBJ2-7; 7 bases match TRBD1. Germline V gives CDR1 MGHRA, CDR2 YSYEKL. The CDR3 spans 15 residues. V dropped 1 base and J dropped 4; count of bases not matched to a gene: 7. CDR3 sequence (DNA): TGCGCCAGCAGCCAAGTGGCACAGGGGATATACGAGCAGTACTTC. Its translation is CASSQVAQGIYEQYF.

The rearrangement joins TRBV4-1 to TRBJ1-5, with 8 bases identical to TRBD1. The CDR3 totals 16 residues. Germline CDR1 reads MGHRA; CDR2 reads YSYEKL. V trimming: 4 bases; J trimming: 1 base; junction bases outside the gene matches: 6. The CDR3 nucleotides are TGCGCCAGCAGCCCCGGACAGGGAGGAAGCAATCAGCCCCAGCATTTT. Translated, it gives CASSPGQGGSNQPQHF.

This clone was seen only once. This rearrangement joins TRBV7-9 to TRBJ1-1; a weak D match, TRBD1 (6 bases). In germline, CDR1 is SEHNR, CDR2 FQNEAQ (reference sequence). The V end lost 7 bases, the J end lost 1 base, and 13 bases lay between the germline ends. The CDR3 has 14 amino acids. CDR3 in DNA: TGTGCCAGCACCATCCAGGGGCGGAACACTGAAGCTTTCTTT. Protein product: CASTIQGRNTEAFF.

The chain links TRBV4-2 to TRBJ2-7, with D perhaps matching TRBD2 (6 bases). V gave up 4 bases and J gave up 2 bases, with 12 bases separating them. This CDR3 has 14 amino acids. Germline values: CDR1 LGHNA, CDR2 YNFKEQ. The CDR3, as DNA: TGTGCCAGCAGCCCCGGGACTCCGCCCTACGAGCAGTACTTC. This sequence encodes CASSPGTPPYEQYF.

The chain employs TRBV6-1 and TRBJ2-7; the match to TRBD1 covers 8 bases. The germline gives CDR1 MNHNS, CDR2 SASEGT. This CDR3 region has 15 residues. The junction had 8 bases not matched to a gene; V was cut back by 3 bases and J by 4 bases. The DNA for the CDR3 is TGTGCCAGCAGTGAGCATCAGGGGGCCGCTTACGAGCAGTACTTC. Amino acids: CASSEHQGAAYEQYF.

The CDR3 sequence is CASSDGGREEAFF. Here the CDR3 DNA reads TGCGCCAGCAGTGACGGGGGGCGCGAAGAAGCTTTCTTT. The chain uses TRBV10-1 and TRBJ1-1; D is perhaps TRBD1 (6 bases). V shed 3 bases and J shed 8 bases, with 13 bases lying between them. Germline assignment: CDR1 WNHNN and CDR2 SYGVQD (reference sequence). The CDR3 sequence is 13 residues long.

This sequence joins TRBV2 and TRBJ1-4, with TRBD1 as a possible D gene (6 bases). V lost 6 bases to trimming and J lost 0 bases, with 11 bases between them. The CDR3 is made up of 15 amino acids. The germline gives CDR1 SNHLY, CDR2 FYNNEI. The CDR3 is CASSARQATNEKLFF. The CDR3 DNA follows: TGTGCCAGCAGCGCCCGACAGGCAACTAATGAAAAACTGTTTTTT. The variable domain in full, with the rest retrieved from reference TRBV2 and TRBJ1-4, is EPEVTQTPSHQVTQMGQEVILRCVPISNHLYFYWYRQILGQKVEFLVSFYNNEISEKSEIFDDQFSVERPDGSNFTLKIRSTKLEDSAMYFCASSARQATNEKLFFGSGTQLSVL.

The chain employs TRBV5-1 and TRBJ1-1, with TRBD1 matching over 8 bases. The CDR3 has 13 residues. V lost 9 bases and J lost 5; bases outside the gene matches: 9. Germline loops: CDR1 SGHRS, CDR2 YFSETQ. Written as DNA, the CDR3 is TGCGCCACAAAGACACAGGGGGATACTGAAGCTTTCTTT. This translates into CATKTQGDTEAFF.

The rearrangement links TRBV27 to TRBJ1-4; D gene uncertain. This CDR3 is 16 amino acids long. Trimming stripped 6 bases from V and 0 bases from J, with 14 bases between. Germline loops: CDR1 MNHEY, CDR2 SMNVEV (reference sequence). The CDR3 DNA reads TGTGCCAGCAGCCTCGAGGAACCCGCAACTAATGAAAAACTGTTTTTT. The encoded protein is CASSLEEPATNEKLFF.

This clone was recorded only once. The gene calls are TRBV15 and TRBJ1-5, with a tentative D call TRBD1 (6 bases). The V and J ends lost 0 bases and 6 bases respectively, with 12 bases between them. There are 15 residues in the CDR3. Germline-derived CDR1 and CDR2 are LNHNV and YYDKDF (reference sequence). The CDR3 loop reads CATSREGGAGQPQHF. The CDR3 nucleotides read TGTGCCACCAGCAGAGAAGGGGGGGCTGGTCAGCCCCAGCATTTT. Using reference TRBV15 and TRBJ1-5 for the parts outside the CDR3, the full variable domain is DAMVIQNPRYQVTQFGKPVTLSCSQTLNHNVMYWYQQKSSQAPKLLFHYYDKDFNNEADTPDNFQSRRPNTSFCFLDIRSPGLGDTAMYLCATSREGGAGQPQHFGDGTRLSIL.

The V call is TRBV11-2, the J call TRBJ2-7; TRBD1 is a possible D gene (6 bases). Trimming removed 2 bases at V and 0 bases at J, with 20 bases between. The CDR3 totals 18 residues. Germline V gene sequence: CDR1 SGHAT, CDR2 FQNNGV. CDR3 sequence reads: CASSLTGFFETGSYEQYF. In nucleotides, the CDR3 is TGTGCCAGCAGCTTAACAGGGTTTTTCGAGACGGGCTCCTACGAGCAGTACTTC.

J is TRBJ1-1 and V is TRBV4-2; possibly TRBD1 for D (5 bases). Germline V lookup: CDR1 LGHNA, CDR2 YNFKEQ. Trimming removed 7 bases at V and 1 base at J, with 16 bases between. There are 15 residues in the CDR3. The CDR3 coding sequence is TGTGCCAGCACCCCAGCGGGGCACCAGAACACTGAAGCTTTCTTT. It encodes CASTPAGHQNTEAFF.

V gene TRBV5-6 combines with J gene TRBJ1-5, with 10 bases lining up with TRBD1. From germline, CDR1 is SGHDT and CDR2 YYEEEE. This CDR3 comprises 15 residues. V shed 1 base and J 5 bases; nucleotides not matched to a gene: 3. The CDR3 is CASSLLTGGDQPQHF. CDR3 bases: TGTGCCAGCAGCTTGTTGACAGGGGGCGATCAGCCCCAGCATTTT.